The 15 T cell receptor beta chains listed next were all sequenced from one sample in a study of post-analysis software for immune sequencing data. Findings and caveats of the study: Five TRBV segments were significantly more frequent in patients than in controls. TRBV5-6, TRBV5-1 and TRBV20-1 were among these segments.

The antigens these receptors bind are not known. Prepared libraries of TCR beta cDNA carried unique molecular identifiers. TCRdb passed the PCR reads through MiXCR, listing each CDR3 protein once. The sample lists around 770,000 distinct CDR3 sequences; 40% to 55% were seen once. Sequencing input: blood. Source of these receptors: a girl aged 10 to 17 with multiple sclerosis.

The rearrangement joins TRBV12-3 or TRBV12-4 to TRBJ2-1; 11 nucleotides line up with TRBD2. The J segment lost 8 bases and the V segment lost 3 bases, leaving 6 bases of the junction unmatched. CDR3 size: 15 residues. The CDR3 sequence: CASSFSGRAFDEQFF. DNA of the CDR3: TGTGCCAGCAGTTTTAGCGGGAGGGCCTTCGATGAGCAGTTCTTC.

This clonotype was detected only once. This chain uses TRBV4-1 with TRBJ1-5; the D gene is possibly TRBD1 (5 bases). This CDR3 has 17 amino acids. Trimming removed 0 bases from V and 3 bases from J, with 15 bases in between. From germline, CDR1 is MGHRA and CDR2 YSYEKL. The CDR3 bases are TGCGCCAGCAGCCAAGAAGGGGACTGGGCATCCAATCAGCCCCAGCATTTT. Its protein product is CASSQEGDWASNQPQHF.

The chain links TRBV5-1 to TRBJ2-6, with a possible D match to TRBD2 (6 bases). This CDR3 is 16 amino acids long. The germline V gene encodes CDR1 SGHRS and CDR2 YFSETQ. V gave up 0 bases and J gave up 3 bases, with 10 bases separating them. As DNA, the CDR3 is TGCGCCAGCAGCTTGGTGGCGGGGTTTGGGGCCAACGTCCTGACTTTC. It yields the protein CASSLVAGFGANVLTF.

J is TRBJ2-1 and V is TRBV7-2; 7 nucleotides align to TRBD2. Germline V gene data show CDR1 as SGHTA and CDR2 as FQGNSA. V lost 0 bases, J lost 6 bases, and 8 bases stayed unmatched. The CDR3 contains 16 residues. CDR3 coding DNA: TGTGCCAGCAGCTTAGCTCGGGACTACCCTAGCAATGAGCAGTTCTTC. Encoded protein: CASSLARDYPSNEQFF. Combining the CDR3 with reference TRBV7-2 and TRBJ2-1 gives the whole variable domain GAGVSQSPSNKVTEKGKDVELRCDPISGHTALYWYRQSLGQGLEFLIYFQGNSAPDKSGLPSDRFSAERTGGSVSTLTIQRTQQEDSAVYLCASSLARDYPSNEQFFGPGTRLTVL.

The chain combines TRBV27 with TRBJ1-2; the match to TRBD1 covers 8 bases. The CDR3 length is 14 residues. The germline CDR1 and CDR2 sequences are MNHEY and SMNVEV (reference sequence). V trimming: 7 bases; J trimming: 6 bases; junction bases outside the gene matches: 10. The CDR3 nucleotides are TGTGCCAGCACCGACGGACAGGGTCTAAATGGCTACACCTTC. Translated: CASTDGQGLNGYTF.

The genes are TRBV18 and TRBJ2-1; 9 bases match TRBD2. Germline CDR1 reads KGHSH; CDR2 reads LQKENI. This CDR3 has 17 residues. V was pared by 4 bases and J by 1 base, with 8 bases of the junction left unmatched. The CDR3 DNA follows: TGTGCCAGCTCACGACTAGCGGAAACAACTTCCTACAATGAGCAGTTCTTC. Protein sequence: CASSRLAETTSYNEQFF.

The chain recombines TRBV6-1 with TRBJ2-7; no definite D call. Trimming stripped 2 bases from V and 3 bases from J, with 8 bases between. The germline V gene encodes CDR1 MNHNS and CDR2 SASEGT. This CDR3 contains 13 residues. The CDR3 reads CASSEFVHYEQYF. In nucleotides, the CDR3 is TGTGCCAGCAGTGAATTTGTCCACTACGAGCAGTACTTC.

The genes are TRBV7-9 and TRBJ2-1; D unresolved. In germline, CDR1 is SEHNR, CDR2 FQNEAQ (reference sequence). This CDR3 region has 13 residues. V lost 1 base and J 9 bases, leaving 10 bases between the germline ends. This CDR3 reads CASSLVSESEQFF. CDR3 DNA sequence: TGTGCCAGCAGCTTAGTCAGTGAGTCTGAGCAGTTCTTC.

A few counts support this clonotype. The rearrangement links TRBV20-1 to TRBJ2-3; possibly TRBD2 for D (6 bases). V dropped 3 bases and J dropped 5 bases, with 18 bases sitting between them. This CDR3 is 15 amino acids long. CDR1 and CDR2 from the germline V gene are DFQATT and SNEGSKA (reference sequence). The CDR3 reads CSASFGSGVRDTQYF. CDR3 nucleotide sequence: TGCAGTGCTAGTTTCGGGAGTGGCGTCAGAGATACGCAGTATTTT.

The chain couples TRBV7-9 to TRBJ2-4; unclear D gene. The J call may be mistaken, given a closer DNA end match to TRBJ2-7. This CDR3 is 12 amino acids long. Germline loops: CDR1 SEHNR, CDR2 FQNEAQ (reference sequence). CDR3 sequence: CASSFSSDEQYF. CDR3 DNA: TGTGCCAGCAGCTTCTCATCGGACGAGCAGTACTTC.

The CDR3 sequence is CASSSLGLGTTEAFF. CDR3 sequence (DNA): TGTGCCAGCAGCTCTCTCGGACTGGGAACCACTGAAGCTTTCTTT. The rearrangement links TRBV7-9 to TRBJ1-1; D gene uncertain. This CDR3 has 15 residues. V lost 4 bases and J 4 bases, leaving 16 bases between the germline ends. CDR1 is SEHNR and CDR2 is FQNEAQ in the germline V gene (reference sequence).

Only a few counts were recorded for this clonotype. DNA for the CDR3: TGCAGTGCTACATCCGGGACAGGGCCGGGCGAGCAGTACTTC. Protein product: CSATSGTGPGEQYF. The chain has TRBV20-1 and TRBJ2-7; 9 positions match TRBD1. CDR1 is DFQATT and CDR2 is SNEGSKA in the germline V gene (reference sequence). V shed 4 bases and J 6 bases; nucleotides not matched to a gene: 10. The CDR3 has 14 amino acids.

This clonotype was detected only a few times. V gene TRBV6-1 combines with J gene TRBJ2-3; TRBD2 aligns across 9 bases. Germline V gene data show CDR1 as MNHNS and CDR2 as SASEGT. After removal of 5 bases from V and 0 bases from J, the junction contained 15 bases not matched to a gene. The CDR3 sequence is 19 residues long. For the CDR3, the DNA is TGTGCCAGCAGTCCCTTCGGGACTAGCAGATACTCTAGCACAGATACGCAGTATTTT. It is translated as CASSPFGTSRYSSTDTQYF.

This CDR3 is CANRDSGEDTQYF. The CDR3 DNA follows: TGTGCCAACCGGGACAGTGGGGAAGATACGCAGTATTTT. This chain uses TRBV10-3 with TRBJ2-3; 7 nucleotides match TRBD1. The CDR3 length is 13 residues. V lost 10 bases to trimming and J lost 5 bases; unmatched junction nucleotides: 9. Germline lookup yields CDR1 ENHRY and CDR2 SYGVKD.

With respect to this clonotype: An end of the junction differs from the germline gene, which may be a read error. The V gene is TRBV12-3 or TRBV12-4, the J gene TRBJ2-1; 8 bases map to TRBD2. CDR3 length equals 14 residues. The DNA of the CDR3 is TGTGCCAGCAGTCTAGCGGGTTTCTACAATGAGCAGTTCTTC. This sequence encodes CASSLAGFYNEQFF.